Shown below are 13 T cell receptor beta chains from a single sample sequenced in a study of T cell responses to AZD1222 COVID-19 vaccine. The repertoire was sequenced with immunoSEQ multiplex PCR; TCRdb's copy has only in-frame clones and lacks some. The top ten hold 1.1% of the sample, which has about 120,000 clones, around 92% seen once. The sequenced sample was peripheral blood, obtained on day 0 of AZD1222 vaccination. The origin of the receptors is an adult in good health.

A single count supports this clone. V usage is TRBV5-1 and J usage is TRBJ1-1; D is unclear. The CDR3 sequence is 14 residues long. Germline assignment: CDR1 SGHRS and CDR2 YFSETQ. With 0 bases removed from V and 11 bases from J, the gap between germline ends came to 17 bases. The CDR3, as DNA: TGCGCCAGCAGCTTGGTATCTCTGCGGAGGGAGGCTTTCTTT. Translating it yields CASSLVSLRREAFF.

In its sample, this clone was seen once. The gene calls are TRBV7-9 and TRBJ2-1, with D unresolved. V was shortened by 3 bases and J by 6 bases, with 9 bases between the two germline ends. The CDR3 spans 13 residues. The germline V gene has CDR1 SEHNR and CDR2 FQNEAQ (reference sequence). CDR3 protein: CASSLFPPNEQFF. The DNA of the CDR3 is TGTGCCAGCAGCTTGTTCCCCCCCAATGAGCAGTTCTTC.

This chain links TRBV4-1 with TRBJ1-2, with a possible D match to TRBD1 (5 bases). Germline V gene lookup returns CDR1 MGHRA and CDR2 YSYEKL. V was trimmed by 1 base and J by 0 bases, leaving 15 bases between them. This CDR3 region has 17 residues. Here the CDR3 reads CASSQAGTDLSNYGYTF. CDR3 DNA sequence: TGCGCCAGCAGCCAAGCCGGGACGGACTTATCTAACTATGGCTACACCTTC.

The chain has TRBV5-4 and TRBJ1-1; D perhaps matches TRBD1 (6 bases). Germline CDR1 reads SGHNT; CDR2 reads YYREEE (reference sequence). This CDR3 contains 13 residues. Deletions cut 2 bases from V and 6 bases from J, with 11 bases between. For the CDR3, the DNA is TGTGCCAGCAGCTTAACAGGGAGACCTGAAGCTTTCTTT. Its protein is CASSLTGRPEAFF.

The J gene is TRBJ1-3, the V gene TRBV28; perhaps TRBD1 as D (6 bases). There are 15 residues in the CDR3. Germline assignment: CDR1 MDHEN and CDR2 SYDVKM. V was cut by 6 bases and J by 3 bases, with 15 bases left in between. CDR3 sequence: CASSRIGGRGNTIYF. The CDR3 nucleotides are TGTGCCAGCAGCCGAATAGGGGGGCGTGGAAACACCATATATTTT.

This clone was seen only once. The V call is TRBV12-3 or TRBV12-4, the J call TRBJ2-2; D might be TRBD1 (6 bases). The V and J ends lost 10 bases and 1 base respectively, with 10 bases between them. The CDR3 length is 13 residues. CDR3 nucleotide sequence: TGTGCCACCCAGGGGAGGAACACCGGGGAGCTGTTTTTT. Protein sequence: CATQGRNTGELFF.

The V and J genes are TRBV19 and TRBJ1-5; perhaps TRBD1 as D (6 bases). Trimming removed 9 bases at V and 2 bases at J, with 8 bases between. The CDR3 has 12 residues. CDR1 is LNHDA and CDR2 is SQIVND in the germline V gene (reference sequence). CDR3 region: CASRGGNQPQHF. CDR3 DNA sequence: TGTGCCAGCAGGGGTGGCAATCAGCCCCAGCATTTT.

The CDR3 reads CASSWSTYEQYF. Written as DNA, the CDR3 is TGTGCCAGCAGCTGGAGTACCTACGAGCAGTACTTC. The chain links TRBV5-6 to TRBJ2-7; D gene uncertain. Trimming removed 3 bases from V and 2 bases from J, with 6 bases in between. The CDR3 totals 12 residues. Germline V gene data show CDR1 as SGHDT and CDR2 as YYEEEE.

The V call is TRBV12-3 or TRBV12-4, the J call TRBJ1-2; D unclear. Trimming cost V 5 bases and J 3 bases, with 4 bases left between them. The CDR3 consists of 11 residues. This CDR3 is CASSRHYGYTF. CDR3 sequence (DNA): TGTGCCAGCAGTCGCCACTATGGCTACACCTTC.

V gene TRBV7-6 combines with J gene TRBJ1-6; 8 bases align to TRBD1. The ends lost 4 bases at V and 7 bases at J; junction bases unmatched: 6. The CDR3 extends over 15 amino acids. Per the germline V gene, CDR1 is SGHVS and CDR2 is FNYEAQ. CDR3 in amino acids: CASSWSGQGNSPLHF. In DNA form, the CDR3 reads TGTGCCAGCAGCTGGTCAGGACAGGGAAATTCACCCCTCCACTTT.

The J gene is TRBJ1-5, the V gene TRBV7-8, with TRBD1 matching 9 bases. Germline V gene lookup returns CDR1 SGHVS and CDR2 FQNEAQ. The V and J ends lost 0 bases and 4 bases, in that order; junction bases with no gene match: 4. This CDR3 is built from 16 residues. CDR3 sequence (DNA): TGTGCCAGCAGCTTAGCGGGGGACAGGGTTAATCAGCCCCAGCATTTT. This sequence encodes CASSLAGDRVNQPQHF.

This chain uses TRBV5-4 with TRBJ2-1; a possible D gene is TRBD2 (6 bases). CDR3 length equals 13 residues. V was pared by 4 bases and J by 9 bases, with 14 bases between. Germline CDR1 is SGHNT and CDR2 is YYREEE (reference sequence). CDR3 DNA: TGTGCCAGCAGCCTAGACGGGACTGGTGAGCAGTTCTTC. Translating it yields CASSLDGTGEQFF.

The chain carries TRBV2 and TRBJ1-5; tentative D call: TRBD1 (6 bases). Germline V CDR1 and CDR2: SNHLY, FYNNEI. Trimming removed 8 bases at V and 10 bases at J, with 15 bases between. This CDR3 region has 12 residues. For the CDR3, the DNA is TGTGCCAGCGGGGAGGGGGTTGGACCCCAGCATTTT. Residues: CASGEGVGPQHF.